This entry lists 30 T cell receptor beta chains sequenced from one sample in a study of T cell responses to AZD1222 COVID-19 vaccine. Assay: immunoSEQ multiplex PCR; the TCRdb copy retains only in-frame clones and omits some. This sample carries under 70,000 clones, roughly 80% of them seen once, and the ten largest clones take roughly 20%. The sequencing used peripheral blood, collected on day 0 of AZD1222 vaccination. The receptors were gathered from an adult in good health.

This chain uses TRBV2 with TRBJ1-2, with 8 bases identical to TRBD1. The V gene end was trimmed by 5 bases and the J gene end by 3 bases; junction bases not matched to a gene: 8. Per the germline V gene, CDR1 is SNHLY and CDR2 is FYNNEI. There are 15 residues in the CDR3. CDR3 DNA sequence: TGTGCCAGCAGTCCGGACAGGGTAGGAGACTATGGCTACACCTTC. This sequence encodes CASSPDRVGDYGYTF.

The chain is built from TRBV18 and TRBJ1-3; 7 bases match TRBD1. In germline, CDR1 is KGHSH, CDR2 LQKENI. The CDR3 sequence is 13 residues long. Germline trimming cut 3 bases from V and 4 bases from J; bases unmatched to any gene: 0. CDR3 residues: CASSPGQGNTIYF. The CDR3 DNA is TGTGCCAGCTCACCGGGACAGGGAAACACCATATATTTT.

The V and J genes are TRBV2 and TRBJ2-3, with D possibly TRBD2 on 6 matching bases. The CDR3 is made up of 16 amino acids. With 7 bases removed from V and 0 bases from J, the gap between germline ends came to 17 bases. The germline gives CDR1 SNHLY, CDR2 FYNNEI. CDR3 nucleotides: TGTGCCAGCACTTCTATGGGCGGGGCCAGCACAGATACGCAGTATTTT. Its translation: CASTSMGGASTDTQYF.

The chain joins TRBV30 to TRBJ1-4; D is perhaps TRBD1 (5 bases). There are 18 residues in the CDR3. Per germline, CDR1 GTSNPN and CDR2 SVGIG (reference sequence). The V and J ends lost 2 bases and 0 bases respectively, with 19 bases between them. The DNA for the CDR3 is TGTGCCTGGAGTCCCGGGACTGTCAGACCCGCAACTAATGAAAAACTGTTTTTT. It yields the protein CAWSPGTVRPATNEKLFF.

The sample holds one count of this clone. The gene calls are TRBV16 and TRBJ2-3, with D perhaps TRBD1 or TRBD2 (6 bases each). V lost 5 bases, J lost 4 bases, and 19 bases lay in between. Germline CDR1 reads KGHSY; CDR2 reads FQNENV. The CDR3 sequence is 16 residues long. The CDR3 bases are TGTGCCAGCAGCACGGAGGGACACCTCAACGCAGATACGCAGTATTTT. Protein sequence: CASSTEGHLNADTQYF.

This chain connects TRBV4-2 to TRBJ2-7; the D is unclear. This CDR3 has 16 residues. The germline V gene has CDR1 LGHNA and CDR2 YNFKEQ. The V gene lost 0 bases and the J gene lost 2 bases, with 14 bases spanning the gap. The CDR3 DNA reads TGTGCCAGCAGCCAAGATAGCACCGACTCAGCCTACGAGCAGTACTTC. Translation: CASSQDSTDSAYEQYF.

In this sample, this clone turned up once. V gene TRBV30 combines with J gene TRBJ1-5; D gene unclear. This CDR3 region has 13 residues. Germline-derived CDR1 and CDR2 are GTSNPN and SVGIG (reference sequence). The V gene lost 1 base and the J gene lost 8 bases, with 12 bases spanning the gap. The CDR3 sequence: CAWSGAGVKPQHF. The CDR3 bases are TGTGCCTGGAGTGGAGCAGGTGTAAAGCCCCAGCATTTT.

The chain joins TRBV6-2 or TRBV6-3 to TRBJ2-7, with 7 bases identical to TRBD1. V trimming: 2 bases; J trimming: 6 bases; junction bases outside the gene matches: 7. The CDR3 is 14 amino acids. Germline V lookup: CDR1 MNHEY, CDR2 SVGEGT. CDR3 sequence: CASSYLTGIGEQYF. The DNA of the CDR3 is TGTGCCAGCAGTTACCTGACAGGGATCGGCGAGCAGTACTTC.

By share, this clone counts as medium-sized. The chain carries TRBV28 and TRBJ2-5, with TRBD2 matching over 15 bases. Germline V gene sequence: CDR1 MDHEN, CDR2 SYDVKM. Trimming took 5 bases from V and 1 from J; bases not matched to a gene: 11. CDR3 length equals 19 residues. CDR3: CASSPAGLAGGSLQETQYF. The CDR3 region has the DNA TGTGCCAGCAGTCCGGCGGGACTAGCGGGGGGTTCCCTCCAAGAGACCCAGTACTTC.

In this sample, this clone turned up once. V gene TRBV30 combines with J gene TRBJ1-1, with TRBD1 matching 8 bases. CDR1 and CDR2 from the germline V gene are GTSNPN and SVGIG (reference sequence). The CDR3 sequence is 15 residues long. The V gene end was trimmed by 3 bases and the J gene end by 1 base; junction bases not matched to a gene: 7. The CDR3 protein is CAWRETGVSNTEAFF. The CDR3 nucleotides read TGTGCCTGGAGAGAGACAGGGGTTTCGAACACTGAAGCTTTCTTT.

The chain carries TRBV9 and TRBJ1-1; TRBD1 aligns across 11 bases. Trimming removed 5 bases from V and 4 bases from J; junction bases left unmatched: 7. The CDR3 is 15 residues long. Germline V gene data show CDR1 as SGDLS and CDR2 as YYNGEE. The CDR3, as DNA: TGTGCCAGCAGGAGTGGACAGGGGGCGGTCACTGAAGCTTTCTTT. Its protein product is CASRSGQGAVTEAFF.

The V and J genes are TRBV3-1 (or the pseudogene TRBV3-2) and TRBJ2-7; D call uncertain. V dropped 4 bases and J dropped 2 bases, with 12 bases sitting between them. The germline V gene encodes CDR1 LGHDT and CDR2 YNNKEL (reference sequence). CDR3 length: 14 residues. The CDR3 sequence is CASSLGTEAYEQYF. The CDR3 DNA is TGTGCCAGCAGCCTAGGTACTGAGGCCTACGAGCAGTACTTC.

The chain carries TRBV6-2 or TRBV6-3 and TRBJ1-2; D call uncertain. The CDR3 consists of 12 residues. Between the trimmed V and J ends, which lost 4 bases and 5 bases, there was a span of 8 bases. From germline, CDR1 is MNHEY and CDR2 SVGEGT. The CDR3 region is CASSFSGYGYTF. The CDR3, as DNA: TGTGCCAGCAGTTTCTCCGGGTATGGCTACACCTTC.

The chain couples TRBV27 to TRBJ1-1; D call uncertain. This CDR3 spans 15 amino acids. V was shortened by 6 bases and J by 0 bases, with 14 bases between the two germline ends. Germline V CDR1 and CDR2: MNHEY, SMNVEV (reference sequence). CDR3 nucleotides: TGTGCCAGCAGCCCCCTCAGACAATTGAACACTGAAGCTTTCTTT. Residues: CASSPLRQLNTEAFF.

This clone occurred a few times. V and J are TRBV20-1 and TRBJ2-7, with D uncertain. With 3 bases removed from V and 3 bases from J, the gap between germline ends came to 12 bases. Germline CDR1 is DFQATT and CDR2 is SNEGSKA (reference sequence). The CDR3 length is 13 residues. The CDR3 loop is CSASSSGYYEQYF. The CDR3 nucleotides are TGCAGTGCTAGTTCATCCGGGTACTACGAGCAGTACTTC.

This clone was seen a single time. The CDR3 loop reads CASSPDAGELFF. CDR3 sequence (DNA): TGTGCCAGCTCACCAGACGCCGGGGAGCTGTTTTTT. This chain links TRBV18 with TRBJ2-2; D unresolved. The ends were cut back, 2 bases at V and 6 bases at J, with 4 bases in the middle. Germline CDR1 KGHSH, CDR2 LQKENI. The CDR3 totals 12 residues.

The chain uses TRBV29-1 and TRBJ1-5, with 11 bases matching TRBD1. V lost 6 bases and J lost 3; bases outside the gene matches: 4. CDR1 and CDR2 (germline): SQVTM, ANQGSEA. This CDR3 has 14 residues. The CDR3 is CSVGDRGSNQPQHF. As DNA, the CDR3 is TGCAGCGTCGGGGACAGGGGGTCCAATCAGCCCCAGCATTTT.

The genes are TRBV24-1 and TRBJ2-3; the D gene is possibly TRBD1 (5 bases). The V and J ends lost 0 bases and 4 bases respectively, with 10 bases between them. The CDR3 covers 15 residues. The V gene's germline CDR1 is KGHDR and CDR2 SFDVKD. CDR3 amino acids: CATSDLTGGADTQYF. CDR3 sequence (DNA): TGTGCCACCAGTGATTTGACAGGTGGGGCAGATACGCAGTATTTT.

The rearrangement links TRBV3-1 (or the pseudogene TRBV3-2) to TRBJ2-5; the match to TRBD1 covers 8 bases. Losses at the gene ends were 4 bases for V and 5 bases for J; bases not matched to a gene: 15. CDR1 is LGHDT and CDR2 is YNNKEL in the germline V gene (reference sequence). This CDR3 comprises 17 residues. CDR3 region: CASSPSMGQGAAETQYF. In DNA, the CDR3 is TGTGCCAGCAGCCCAAGCATGGGGCAGGGGGCGGCCGAGACCCAGTACTTC.

This rearrangement joins TRBV5-1 to TRBJ1-3, with 8 nucleotides matching TRBD1. CDR3 length: 18 amino acids. Germline V lookup: CDR1 SGHRS, CDR2 YFSETQ. Trimming removed 2 bases from V and 0 bases from J; junction bases left unmatched: 10. DNA of the CDR3: TGCGCCAGCAGCTTTCAGGGGGCACGGCACGGCTCTGGAAACACCATATATTTT. Its protein product is CASSFQGARHGSGNTIYF.

The chain has TRBV28 and TRBJ1-2, with no clear D. V lost 6 bases, J lost 4 bases, and 15 bases lay in between. There are 14 residues in the CDR3. Looked up from germline, CDR1 is MDHEN and CDR2 is SYDVKM. In nucleotides, the CDR3 is TGTGCCAGCAGCCACGGGTTTTCGATCTATGGCTACACCTTC. The encoded protein is CASSHGFSIYGYTF.

The chain carries TRBV2 and TRBJ2-5, with D uncertain. The CDR3 length is 11 residues. Germline V CDR1 and CDR2: SNHLY, FYNNEI. V lost 4 bases and J lost 4, with 4 bases in between. CDR3 protein: CASSVRETQYF. CDR3 coding DNA: TGTGCCAGCAGTGTACGAGAGACCCAGTACTTC.

This chain uses TRBV27 with TRBJ2-7; maybe TRBD1 (6 bases). The ends were cut back, 6 bases at V and 6 bases at J, with 15 bases in the middle. Germline V lookup: CDR1 MNHEY, CDR2 SMNVEV (reference sequence). This CDR3 has 13 residues. Here the CDR3 reads CASRATGIGEQYF. The CDR3 DNA reads as TGTGCCAGCAGGGCGACAGGTATAGGCGAGCAGTACTTC.

This sequence joins TRBV18 and TRBJ1-4; D uncertain. V was clipped by 3 bases and J by 0 bases, with 11 bases between them. The CDR3 extends over 16 amino acids. Germline V gene lookup returns CDR1 KGHSH and CDR2 LQKENI. In nucleotides, the CDR3 is TGTGCCAGCTCACCGCGGAAAGTTGCAACTAATGAAAAACTGTTTTTT. Translation: CASSPRKVATNEKLFF.

V is TRBV19 and J is TRBJ1-4, with 9 bases matching TRBD1. The germline gives CDR1 LNHDA, CDR2 SQIVND (reference sequence). The ends lost 8 bases at V and 5 bases at J; junction bases unmatched: 9. The length of the CDR3 is 15 residues. CDR3 sequence: CASAPPGQGNEKLFF. For the CDR3, the DNA is TGTGCCAGTGCTCCCCCGGGACAGGGCAATGAAAAACTGTTTTTT.

This clone was picked up a small number of times. The gene calls are TRBV27 and TRBJ1-1; 10 bases map to TRBD1. J gave up 10 bases and V 3 bases, and 8 bases lay outside the gene matches. Germline CDR1 is MNHEY and CDR2 is SMNVEV (reference sequence). The CDR3 length is 14 residues. The CDR3 sequence is CASSFGTGAPRAFF. The CDR3 DNA sequence: TGTGCCAGCAGTTTCGGGACAGGGGCCCCTAGAGCTTTCTTT.

The V gene is TRBV16, the J gene TRBJ1-2; the D is unclear. Germline lookup yields CDR1 KGHSY and CDR2 FQNENV. Deletions cut 0 bases from V and 6 bases from J, with 5 bases between. The length of the CDR3 is 12 residues. CDR3 region: CASSQSRNGYTF. In DNA, the CDR3 is TGTGCCAGCAGCCAATCAAGGAATGGCTACACCTTC.

This clone showed up just a few times. The V call is TRBV18, the J call TRBJ2-7, with D unresolved. Trimming pared 2 bases from V and 4 bases from J, leaving 6 bases between. The CDR3 covers 12 residues. The V gene's germline CDR1 is KGHSH and CDR2 LQKENI. In DNA form, the CDR3 reads TGTGCCAGCTCACCAGACTTATACGAGCAGTACTTC. Protein product: CASSPDLYEQYF.

This chain connects TRBV6-5 to TRBJ2-1; 12 bases fit TRBD2. CDR1 is MNHEY, CDR2 SVGAGI, per germline. The J segment lost 7 bases and the V segment lost 3 bases, leaving 4 bases of the junction unmatched. This CDR3 contains 15 residues. The CDR3 sequence: CASSYRLAGDNEQFF. The CDR3 nucleotides read TGTGCCAGCAGTTATCGACTAGCGGGAGATAATGAGCAGTTCTTC.

The J gene is TRBJ2-7, the V gene TRBV27, with 7 nucleotides matching TRBD2. From germline, CDR1 is MNHEY and CDR2 SMNVEV (reference sequence). This CDR3 comprises 15 residues. Trimming took 2 bases from V and 4 from J; bases not matched to a gene: 8. CDR3 bases: TGTGCCAGCAGTTTACAGCGGGGTGACCTATACGAGCAGTACTTC. This translates into CASSLQRGDLYEQYF.